One and the same sample provided the 22 T cell receptor beta chains below, sequenced in a study of CD8+CD57+ T cells in acquired aplastic anemia. The use of genomic DNA as template underpinned the TCR beta VDJ and CDR3 profiling. TCRdb re-analysed the reads in MiXCR, keeping a single row per CDR3 protein. Here the sample spans around 190,000 distinct CDR3 sequences, around 59% being singletons. The specimen sequenced was sorted CD4+, CD8+, or CD8+CD57+ T cells (not recorded which) from PBMCs. The receptors here all came from a human donor in good health, serving as a control.

This clonotype occurred many times. This chain joins TRBV14 and TRBJ2-7; no clear D. Trimming removed 4 bases from V and 2 bases from J, with 24 bases in between. The CDR3 runs to 18 residues. Per the germline V gene, CDR1 is SGHDN and CDR2 is FVKESK. CDR3 sequence (DNA): TGTGCCAGCAGCCTATCCCCCATGGTCGGGCGAATAACCTACGAGCAGTACTTC. Residues: CASSLSPMVGRITYEQYF. The complete variable domain, with remaining parts taken from reference TRBV14 and TRBJ2-7, reads EAGVTQFPSHSVIEKGQTVTLRCDPISGHDNLYWYRRVMGKEIKFLLHFVKESKQDESGMPNNRFLAERTGGTYSTLKVQPAELEDSGVYFCASSLSPMVGRITYEQYFGPGTRLTVT.

V usage is TRBV7-8 and J usage is TRBJ2-1, with 10 bases aligning to TRBD1. Germline V gene sequence: CDR1 SGHVS, CDR2 FQNEAQ. V lost 5 bases to trimming and J lost 9 bases; unmatched junction nucleotides: 10. The CDR3 has 15 amino acids. This CDR3 reads CASSPRTGGDTEQFF. DNA for the CDR3: TGTGCCAGCAGCCCCCGGACAGGGGGAGACACTGAGCAGTTCTTC.

The gene calls are TRBV10-3 and TRBJ2-7; TRBD2 aligns across 13 bases. Looked up from germline, CDR1 is ENHRY and CDR2 is SYGVKD. CDR3 size: 16 residues. The trim removed 2 bases at V and 7 bases at J, leaving 8 bases unmatched. CDR3 residues: CAISEGLAGEGNEQYF. In DNA form, the CDR3 reads TGTGCCATCAGTGAGGGACTAGCGGGGGAAGGGAATGAGCAGTACTTC.

This rearrangement joins TRBV24-1 to TRBJ1-3, with a possible D match to TRBD1 (5 bases). V was cut by 3 bases and J by 2 bases, with 10 bases left in between. This CDR3 region has 15 residues. CDR1 and CDR2 (germline): KGHDR, SFDVKD. As DNA, the CDR3 is TGTGCCACCAGTGATGGCGGGACGCCTGGAAACACCATATATTTT. Residues: CATSDGGTPGNTIYF.

J is TRBJ1-6 and V is TRBV6-6; no reliable D call. Looked up from germline, CDR1 is MNHNY and CDR2 is SVGAGI (reference sequence). The V end lost 6 bases, the J end lost 11 bases, and 11 bases lay between the germline ends. This CDR3 region has 12 residues. The CDR3, as DNA: TGTGCCAGCAGCCGTTTCATGCCACCCCTCCACTTT. It codes for CASSRFMPPLHF.

V and J are TRBV7-9 and TRBJ2-2; 8 bases are shared with TRBD1. The germline gives CDR1 SEHNR, CDR2 FQNEAQ (reference sequence). CDR3 length equals 18 residues. V shed 0 bases, J shed 3 bases, and the junction held 9 bases outside the gene matches. The CDR3 loop is CASSLADSGQGDTGELFF. The CDR3 coding sequence is TGTGCCAGCAGCTTAGCGGATAGCGGACAGGGCGACACCGGGGAGCTGTTTTTT.

DNA for the CDR3: TGTGCCATCAGTGAGGTGAATGGAGAGACCCAGTACTTC. It codes for CAISEVNGETQYF. This chain joins TRBV10-3 and TRBJ2-5; D remains unclear. V was cut by 2 bases and J by 4 bases, with 8 bases left in between. The germline gives CDR1 ENHRY, CDR2 SYGVKD. The CDR3 runs 13 residues.

This sequence joins TRBV12-3 or TRBV12-4 and TRBJ2-4; no definite D call. The CDR3 loop spans 20 amino acids. The V and J ends lost 0 bases and 0 bases respectively, with 21 bases between them. CDR3 amino acids: CASSLARQADPLLAKNIQYF. In DNA form, the CDR3 reads TGTGCCAGCAGTTTAGCTCGGCAGGCCGACCCGTTACTAGCCAAAAACATTCAGTACTTC.

The CDR3 nucleotides read TGTGCCAGCAGTTTACTCACAGGGGGCGCGAATGGCTACACCTTC. It codes for CASSLLTGGANGYTF. The genes are TRBV2 and TRBJ1-2; 9 bases fit TRBD1. CDR1 and CDR2 from the germline V gene are SNHLY and FYNNEI. With 5 bases clipped from V and 6 bases from J, the junction kept 10 bases outside the gene matches. CDR3 length equals 15 residues.

The rearrangement links TRBV29-1 to TRBJ2-7; 10 positions match TRBD1. The V gene end was trimmed by 3 bases and the J gene end by 0 bases; junction bases not matched to a gene: 5. Germline assignment: CDR1 SQVTM and CDR2 ANQGSEA. The CDR3 length is 15 residues. The CDR3 nucleotides read TGCAGCGTTGATCTCGGGACAGGGGTCTCCTACGAGCAGTACTTC. It translates to CSVDLGTGVSYEQYF.

This chain uses TRBV15 with TRBJ2-7; D may be TRBD2 (6 bases). V was cut by 0 bases and J by 2 bases, with 11 bases left in between. Germline lookup yields CDR1 LNHNV and CDR2 YYDKDF (reference sequence). The CDR3 has 15 residues. The CDR3 here is CATSRDWGGTYEQYF. CDR3 coding DNA: TGTGCCACCAGCAGAGATTGGGGCGGGACCTACGAGCAGTACTTC.

The J gene is TRBJ1-4, the V gene TRBV5-8; 12 bases map to TRBD1. The V gene's germline CDR1 is SGHTS and CDR2 YDEGEE. Trimming removed 4 bases from V and 8 bases from J; junction bases left unmatched: 9. This CDR3 has 16 amino acids. The CDR3 spells CASSTTPGTGGEKLFF. CDR3 nucleotide sequence: TGTGCCAGCAGCACGACCCCCGGGACAGGGGGCGAAAAACTGTTTTTT.

Points on this clonotype: A read error may explain this, as a much larger clone is one base away. The chain carries TRBV29-1 and TRBJ1-5; D not resolved. The CDR3 contains 14 residues. With 5 bases removed from V and 2 bases from J, the gap between germline ends came to 13 bases. Germline V gene lookup returns CDR1 SQVTM and CDR2 ANQGSEA. The CDR3 nucleotides read TGCAGCGTTCAGGACGGTTGTGGCAATCAGCCCCAGCATTTT. Translated: CSVQDGCGNQPQHF.

This clonotype was picked up many times. The chain carries TRBV7-9 and TRBJ2-3, with 11 bases matching TRBD1. Germline V lookup: CDR1 SEHNR, CDR2 FQNEAQ (reference sequence). CDR3 length equals 18 residues. V gave up 4 bases and J gave up 6 bases; unmatched junction bases: 15. In nucleotides, the CDR3 is TGTGCCAGCAGCTCTAGGGGGGGAGGGACAGGGGGTCGTGATACGCAGTATTTT. It encodes CASSSRGGGTGGRDTQYF.

The J gene is TRBJ2-7, the V gene TRBV7-8; D remains unclear. Germline-derived CDR1 and CDR2 are SGHVS and FQNEAQ. This CDR3 contains 16 residues. V was shortened by 3 bases and J by 2 bases, with 17 bases between the two germline ends. CDR3 loop: CASSFPGRRPTYEQYF. The CDR3 nucleotides are TGTGCCAGCAGCTTCCCGGGTAGGAGACCCACCTACGAGCAGTACTTC.

This chain connects TRBV5-1 to TRBJ2-3, with 9 nucleotides matching TRBD2. Unmatched junction bases numbered 5, after V lost 0 bases and J lost 6 bases. Germline CDR1 reads SGHRS; CDR2 reads YFSETQ. The CDR3 consists of 15 residues. The CDR3 is CASSLVVAGGDTQYF. The CDR3 nucleotides read TGCGCCAGCAGCTTGGTAGTGGCGGGAGGGGATACGCAGTATTTT.

This chain links TRBV6-5 with TRBJ1-6; 8 bases map to TRBD1. Germline V gene data show CDR1 as MNHEY and CDR2 as SVGAGI. The CDR3 loop spans 16 amino acids. Trimming took 2 bases from V and 8 from J; bases not matched to a gene: 8. CDR3 nucleotide sequence: TGTGCCAGCAGTTACCGGGGACAGGTTGCCGATTCACCCCTCCACTTT. This codes for CASSYRGQVADSPLHF.

This clonotype has ten or more counts. This rearrangement joins TRBV20-1 to TRBJ2-2, with 9 positions matching TRBD1. CDR3 length: 16 residues. Germline CDR1 reads DFQATT; CDR2 reads SNEGSKA (reference sequence). Trimming at V came to 4 bases and at J to 4 bases, leaving 10 bases not matched to a gene. DNA for the CDR3: TGCAGTGCTACAACCCGGGGACAGGGAGGCACCGGGGAGCTGTTTTTT. Residues: CSATTRGQGGTGELFF.

In its sample, this clonotype was seen a few times. The chain is built from TRBV6-2 or TRBV6-3 and TRBJ2-1; 13 bases match TRBD2. This CDR3 region has 16 residues. Germline V lookup: CDR1 MNHEY, CDR2 SVGEGT. The J segment lost 7 bases and the V segment lost 4 bases, leaving 7 bases of the junction unmatched. In DNA, the CDR3 is TGTGCCAGCAGTTTCCCGGGACTAGCGGGGTTGAATGAGCAGTTCTTC. Translated, it gives CASSFPGLAGLNEQFF.

This clonotype showed up many times. V is TRBV20-1 and J is TRBJ1-5; possibly TRBD1 for D (6 bases). CDR1 and CDR2 (germline): DFQATT, SNEGSKA (reference sequence). V lost 6 bases and J 8 bases, leaving 17 bases between the germline ends. This CDR3 is built from 13 residues. CDR3: CSAHKGGGEPQHF. For the CDR3, the DNA is TGCAGTGCCCATAAGGGGGGCGGGGAGCCCCAGCATTTT.

The chain joins TRBV20-1 to TRBJ2-5, with 9 bases aligning to TRBD1. Germline CDR1 is DFQATT and CDR2 is SNEGSKA (reference sequence). The trim removed 5 bases at V and 4 bases at J, leaving 5 bases unmatched. The CDR3 totals 13 residues. The CDR3 sequence: CSASDRGRETQYF. The CDR3 coding sequence is TGCAGTGCTTCGGACAGGGGCAGAGAGACCCAGTACTTC.

This clonotype showed up just once. The V call is TRBV2, the J call TRBJ2-5; 9 nucleotides agree with TRBD1. This CDR3 has 16 amino acids. With V trimmed by 7 bases and J by 5 bases, 14 bases remained unmatched. Germline values: CDR1 SNHLY, CDR2 FYNNEI. CDR3 loop: CASKPPGQGAGETQYF. As DNA, the CDR3 is TGTGCCAGCAAACCCCCGGGACAGGGAGCCGGGGAGACCCAGTACTTC.